Included here is one TCR beta chain sequence, with context. Its antigen is not identified. The data stem from a study of T cells in localized non-small cell lung cancer. Study outcomes and limitations: Prolonged overall survival went with higher T cell density in the blood. Uninvolved adjacent lung, not tumor, had the highest T cell clonality. A single tumor region was sequenced, leaving heterogeneity possible.

Trimming stripped 3 bases from V and 3 bases from J, with 13 bases between. The CDR3 has 15 amino acids. Germline V gives CDR1 MNHEY, CDR2 SMNVEV (reference sequence). Produced via immunoSEQ multiplex PCR; TCRdb's table is partial and in-frame only. The sample holds around 40,000 clones, approximately 83% seen once. This TCR was recovered from a man aged 35 to 70 with stage I lung adenocarcinoma. Here the sequenced sample was peripheral blood, taken before any cancer treatment. This chain uses TRBV27 with TRBJ2-3, with D perhaps TRBD2 (6 bases). The CDR3 DNA sequence: TGTGCCAGCAGTTTCGGAGGGAGTTGGACAGATACGCAGTATTTT. It specifies CASSFGGSWTDTQYF.